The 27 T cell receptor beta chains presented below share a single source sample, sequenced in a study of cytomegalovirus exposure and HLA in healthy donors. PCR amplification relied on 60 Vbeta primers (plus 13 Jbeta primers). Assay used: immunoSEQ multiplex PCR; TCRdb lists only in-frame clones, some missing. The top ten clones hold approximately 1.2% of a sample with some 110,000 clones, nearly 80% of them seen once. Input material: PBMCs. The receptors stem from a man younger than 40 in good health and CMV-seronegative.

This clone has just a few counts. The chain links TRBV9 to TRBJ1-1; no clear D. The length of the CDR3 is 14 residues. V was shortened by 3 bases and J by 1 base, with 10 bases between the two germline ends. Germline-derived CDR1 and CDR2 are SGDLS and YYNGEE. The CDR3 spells CASSALQKNTEAFF. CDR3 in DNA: TGTGCCAGCAGCGCTCTACAGAAGAACACTGAAGCTTTCTTT. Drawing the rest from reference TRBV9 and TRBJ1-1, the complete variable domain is DSGVTQTPKHLITATGQRVTLRCSPRSGDLSVYWYQQSLDQGLQFLIQYYNGEERAKGNILERFSAQQFPDLHSELNLSSLELGDSALYFCASSALQKNTEAFFGQGTRLTVV.

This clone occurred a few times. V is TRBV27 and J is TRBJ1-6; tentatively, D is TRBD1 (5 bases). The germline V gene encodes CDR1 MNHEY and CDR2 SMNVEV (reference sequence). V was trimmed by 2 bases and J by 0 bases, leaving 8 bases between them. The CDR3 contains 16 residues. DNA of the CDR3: TGTGCCAGCAGTTTACGGACAAGCTCCTATAATTCACCCCTCCACTTT. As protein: CASSLRTSSYNSPLHF.

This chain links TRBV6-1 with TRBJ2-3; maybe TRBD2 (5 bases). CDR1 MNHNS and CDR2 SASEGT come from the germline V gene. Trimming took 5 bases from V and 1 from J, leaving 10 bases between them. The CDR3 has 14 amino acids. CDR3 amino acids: CASSPRGGTDTQYF. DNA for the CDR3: TGTGCCAGCAGTCCCCGGGGTGGCACAGATACGCAGTATTTT.

The CDR3 DNA is TGTGCCAGCAGAGCGGGAGGGCCCTTGGAGACCCAGTACTTC. This codes for CASRAGGPLETQYF. The V gene is TRBV6-1, the J gene TRBJ2-5; TRBD2 agrees at 10 bases. V was clipped by 6 bases and J by 5 bases; unmatched bases: 6. CDR1 MNHNS and CDR2 SASEGT come from the germline V gene. This CDR3 is 14 amino acids long.

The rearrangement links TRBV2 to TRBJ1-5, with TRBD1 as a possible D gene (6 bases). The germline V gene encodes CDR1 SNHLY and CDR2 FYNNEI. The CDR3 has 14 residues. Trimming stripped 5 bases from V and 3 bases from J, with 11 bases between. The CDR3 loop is CASSRDRNNQPQHF. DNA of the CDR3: TGTGCCAGCAGTAGAGACAGGAACAATCAGCCCCAGCATTTT.

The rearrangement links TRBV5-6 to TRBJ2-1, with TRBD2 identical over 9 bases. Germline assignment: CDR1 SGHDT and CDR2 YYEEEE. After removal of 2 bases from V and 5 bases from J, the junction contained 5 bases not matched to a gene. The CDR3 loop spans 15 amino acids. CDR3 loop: CASSFGAGGDNEQFF. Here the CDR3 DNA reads TGTGCCAGCAGCTTCGGGGCGGGGGGGGACAATGAGCAGTTCTTC.

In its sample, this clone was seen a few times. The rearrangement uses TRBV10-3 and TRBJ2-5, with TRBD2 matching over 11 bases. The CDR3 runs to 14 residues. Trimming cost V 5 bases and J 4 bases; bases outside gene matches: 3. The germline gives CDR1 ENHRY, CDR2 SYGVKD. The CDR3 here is CAISLGLAGETQYF. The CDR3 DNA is TGTGCCATCAGTTTAGGACTAGCGGGAGAGACCCAGTACTTC.

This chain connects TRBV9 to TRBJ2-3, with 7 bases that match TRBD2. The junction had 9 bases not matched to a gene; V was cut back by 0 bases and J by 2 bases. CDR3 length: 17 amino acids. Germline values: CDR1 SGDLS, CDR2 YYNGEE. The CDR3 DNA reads TGTGCCAGCAGCGTAGTAAGGGGTCTAGCGGCCACAGATACGCAGTATTTT. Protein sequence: CASSVVRGLAATDTQYF.

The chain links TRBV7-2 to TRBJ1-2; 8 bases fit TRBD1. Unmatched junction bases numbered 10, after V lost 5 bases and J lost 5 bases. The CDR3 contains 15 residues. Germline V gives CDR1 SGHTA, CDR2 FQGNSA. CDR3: CASSEAGGFWYGYTF. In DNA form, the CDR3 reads TGTGCCAGCAGCGAGGCAGGGGGCTTTTGGTATGGCTACACCTTC. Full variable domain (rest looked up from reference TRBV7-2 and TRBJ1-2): GAGVSQSPSNKVTEKGKDVELRCDPISGHTALYWYRQSLGQGLEFLIYFQGNSAPDKSGLPSDRFSAERTGGSVSTLTIQRTQQEDSAVYLCASSEAGGFWYGYTFGSGTRLTVV.

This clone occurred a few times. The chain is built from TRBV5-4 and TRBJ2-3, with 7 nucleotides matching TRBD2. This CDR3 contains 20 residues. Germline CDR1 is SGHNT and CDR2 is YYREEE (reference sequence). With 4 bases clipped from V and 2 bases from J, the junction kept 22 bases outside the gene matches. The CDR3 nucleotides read TGTGCCAGCAGCGGGACCCCCCAGGGTCGAGGCGGGAGATACACAGATACGCAGTATTTT. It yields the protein CASSGTPQGRGGRYTDTQYF. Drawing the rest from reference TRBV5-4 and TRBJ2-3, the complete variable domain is ETGVTQSPTHLIKTRGQQVTLRCSSQSGHNTVSWYQQALGQGPQFIFQYYREEENGRGNFPPRFSGLQFPNYSSELNVNALELDDSALYLCASSGTPQGRGGRYTDTQYFGPGTRLTVL.

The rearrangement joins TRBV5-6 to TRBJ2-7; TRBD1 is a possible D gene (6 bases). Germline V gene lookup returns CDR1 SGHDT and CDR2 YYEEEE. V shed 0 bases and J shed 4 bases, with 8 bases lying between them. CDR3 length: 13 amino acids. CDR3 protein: CASSLDRAYEQYF. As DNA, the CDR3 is TGTGCCAGCAGCTTGGACAGGGCTTACGAGCAGTACTTC.

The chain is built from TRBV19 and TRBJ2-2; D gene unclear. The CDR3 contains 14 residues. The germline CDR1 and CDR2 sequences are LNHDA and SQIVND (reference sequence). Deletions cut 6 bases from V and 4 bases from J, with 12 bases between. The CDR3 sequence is CASRDPAGTGELFF. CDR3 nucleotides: TGTGCCAGTAGGGATCCGGCAGGCACCGGGGAGCTGTTTTTT.

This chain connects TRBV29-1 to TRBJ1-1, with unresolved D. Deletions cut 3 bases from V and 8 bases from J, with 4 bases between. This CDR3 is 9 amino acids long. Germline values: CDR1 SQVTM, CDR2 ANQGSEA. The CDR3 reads CSVDREAFF. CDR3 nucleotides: TGCAGCGTTGACAGGGAAGCTTTCTTT.

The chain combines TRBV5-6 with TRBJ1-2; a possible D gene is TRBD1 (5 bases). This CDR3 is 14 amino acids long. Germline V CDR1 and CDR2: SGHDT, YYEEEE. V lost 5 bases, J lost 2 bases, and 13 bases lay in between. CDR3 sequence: CASRPTERNYGYTF. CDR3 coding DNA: TGTGCCAGCAGACCGACAGAGAGGAACTATGGCTACACCTTC.

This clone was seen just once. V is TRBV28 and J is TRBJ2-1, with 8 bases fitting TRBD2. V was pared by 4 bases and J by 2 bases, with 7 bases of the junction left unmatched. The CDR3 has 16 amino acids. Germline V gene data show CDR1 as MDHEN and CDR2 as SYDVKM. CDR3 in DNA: TGTGCCAGCAGTTCATTTAGCGGGGTAACCTACAATGAGCAGTTCTTC. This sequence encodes CASSSFSGVTYNEQFF.

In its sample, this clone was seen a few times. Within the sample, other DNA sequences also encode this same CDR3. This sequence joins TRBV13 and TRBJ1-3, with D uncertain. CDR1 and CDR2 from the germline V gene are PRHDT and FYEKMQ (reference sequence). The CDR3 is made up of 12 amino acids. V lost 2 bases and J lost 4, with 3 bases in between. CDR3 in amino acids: CASSLLGNTIYF. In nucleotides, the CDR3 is TGTGCCAGCAGCTTACTCGGAAACACCATATATTTT.

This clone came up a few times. The CDR3, as DNA: TGTGCCAGCAGCCCCACAGGGGCGCCACCCCTCCACTTT. Its translation: CASSPTGAPPLHF. The V gene is TRBV7-2, the J gene TRBJ1-6, with 7 bases fitting TRBD1. The CDR3 loop spans 13 amino acids. V trimming: 5 bases; J trimming: 11 bases; junction bases outside the gene matches: 6. Germline V CDR1 and CDR2: SGHTA, FQGNSA.

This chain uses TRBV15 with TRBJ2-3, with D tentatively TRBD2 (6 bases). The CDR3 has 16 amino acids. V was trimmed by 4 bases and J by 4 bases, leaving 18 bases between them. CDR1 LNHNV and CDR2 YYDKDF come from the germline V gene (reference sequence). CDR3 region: CATSIESRGRADTQYF. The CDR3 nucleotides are TGTGCCACCAGCATTGAGTCACGGGGGAGAGCAGATACGCAGTATTTT.

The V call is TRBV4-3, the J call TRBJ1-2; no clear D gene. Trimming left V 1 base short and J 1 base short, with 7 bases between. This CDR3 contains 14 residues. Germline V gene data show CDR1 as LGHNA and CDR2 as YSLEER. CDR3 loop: CASSQVENNYGYTF. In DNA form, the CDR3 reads TGCGCCAGCAGCCAAGTTGAGAATAACTATGGCTACACCTTC.

CDR3 nucleotides: TGTGCCAGCAGCACAGGGGGCTTTTCTGGAAACACCATATATTTT. This translates into CASSTGGFSGNTIYF. This chain connects TRBV5-6 to TRBJ1-3, with 9 bases identical to TRBD1. The germline V gene has CDR1 SGHDT and CDR2 YYEEEE. Trimming at V came to 4 bases and at J to 1 base, leaving 3 bases not matched to a gene. The CDR3 has 15 amino acids.

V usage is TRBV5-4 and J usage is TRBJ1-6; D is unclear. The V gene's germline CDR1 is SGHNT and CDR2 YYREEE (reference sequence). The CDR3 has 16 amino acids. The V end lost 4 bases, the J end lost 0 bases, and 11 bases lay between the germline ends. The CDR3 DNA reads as TGTGCCAGCAGCCAATCTACCGACTCCTATAATTCACCCCTCCACTTT. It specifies CASSQSTDSYNSPLHF.

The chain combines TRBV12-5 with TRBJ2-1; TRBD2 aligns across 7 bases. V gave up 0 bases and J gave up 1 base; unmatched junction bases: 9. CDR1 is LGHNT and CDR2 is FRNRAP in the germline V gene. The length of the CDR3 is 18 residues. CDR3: CASGLVVVRGVSYNEQFF. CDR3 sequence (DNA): TGTGCTAGTGGTTTGGTAGTGGTTCGGGGGGTTTCCTACAATGAGCAGTTCTTC.

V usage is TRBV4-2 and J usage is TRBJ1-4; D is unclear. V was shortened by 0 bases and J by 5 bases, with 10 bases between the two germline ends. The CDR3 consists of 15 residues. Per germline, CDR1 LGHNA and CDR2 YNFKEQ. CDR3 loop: CASSQEWQKNEKLFF. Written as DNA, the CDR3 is TGTGCCAGCAGCCAAGAGTGGCAGAAAAATGAAAAACTGTTTTTT.

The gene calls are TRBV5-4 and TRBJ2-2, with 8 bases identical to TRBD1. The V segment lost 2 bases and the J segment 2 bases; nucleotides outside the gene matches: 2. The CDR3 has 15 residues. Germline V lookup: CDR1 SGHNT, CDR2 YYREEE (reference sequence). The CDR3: CASSFGTGNTGELFF. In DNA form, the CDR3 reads TGTGCCAGCAGCTTCGGGACAGGAAACACCGGGGAGCTGTTTTTT. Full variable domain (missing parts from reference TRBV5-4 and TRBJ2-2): ETGVTQSPTHLIKTRGQQVTLRCSSQSGHNTVSWYQQALGQGPQFIFQYYREEENGRGNFPPRFSGLQFPNYSSELNVNALELDDSALYLCASSFGTGNTGELFFGEGSRLTVL.

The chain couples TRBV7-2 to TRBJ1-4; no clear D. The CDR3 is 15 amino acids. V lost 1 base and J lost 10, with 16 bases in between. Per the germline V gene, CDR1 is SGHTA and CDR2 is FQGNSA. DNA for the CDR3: TGTGCCAGCAGCTTAGGGGGAGCCGATCGTGGAAAACTGTTTTTT. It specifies CASSLGGADRGKLFF.

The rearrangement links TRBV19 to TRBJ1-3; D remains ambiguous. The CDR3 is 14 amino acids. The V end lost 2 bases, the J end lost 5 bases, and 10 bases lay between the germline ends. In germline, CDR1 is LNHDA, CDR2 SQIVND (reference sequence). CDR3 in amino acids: CASSIMLGRNTIYF. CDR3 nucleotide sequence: TGTGCCAGTAGTATAATGCTCGGGAGAAACACCATATATTTT.

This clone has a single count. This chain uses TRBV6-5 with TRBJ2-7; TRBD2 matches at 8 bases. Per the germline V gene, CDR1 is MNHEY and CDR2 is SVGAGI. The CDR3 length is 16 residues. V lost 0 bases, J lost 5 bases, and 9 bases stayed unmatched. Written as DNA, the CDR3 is TGTGCCAGCAGTTACTCGAAGGGAGCGGGGGTTGACGAGCAGTACTTC. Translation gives CASSYSKGAGVDEQYF.